Each of the 11 T cell receptor beta chains below was sequenced from the same sample in a study of vaccination effects on CD4 cells after COVID-19 (dated by TCRdb to between 2021 and 2024). The library was prepared using the immunoSEQ multiplex PCR assay. This is the immuneACCESS table as TCRdb keeps it, with only in-frame sequences that have V and J called. A part of the clones is gone; compared with another copy, unresolved V genes explain less than half, and the rest is unexplained. This sample has around 69,000 clones in its table, and about 74% of those were observed once. About 1.4% of the sample belongs to the ten largest clones. Antigens of these TCRs are unknown. The ViraFEST assay stimulated PBMC with viral peptide pools and then used TCR sequencing to identify antigen-specific CD4+ T cell clonotypes by expansion. After around 10 days of culture, CD4+ T cells were isolated with the EasySep CD4+ T cell isolation kit. Participants received two doses of either the BNT162b2 or the mRNA-1273 mRNA SARS-CoV-2 vaccine.

The sequencing here drew on CD4+ T cells from PBMCs cultured with HCoV-229E spike peptides, taken after COVID-19 vaccination. The cell subset or site label here, explained by the study, means: HCoV-229E spike overlapping peptide pool stimulation. All receptors come from a human donor who received a COVID-19 vaccine.

The J gene is TRBJ2-5, the V gene TRBV14; no clear D. Germline CDR1 is SGHDN and CDR2 is FVKESK. V was pared by 1 base and J by 6 bases, with 9 bases between. The CDR3 is 13 residues long. The CDR3 reads CASSQGGLKTQYF. CDR3 nucleotide sequence: TGTGCCAGCAGCCAAGGGGGTTTGAAGACCCAGTACTTC.

The chain has TRBV6-6 and TRBJ2-2; D possibly corresponds to TRBD2 (6 bases). V was trimmed by 2 bases and J by 0 bases, leaving 10 bases between them. This CDR3 is built from 16 residues. From germline, CDR1 is MNHNY and CDR2 SVGAGI (reference sequence). In DNA form, the CDR3 reads TGTGCCAGCAGTTACCCCGGGACTCCGAACACCGGGGAGCTGTTTTTT. Its translation is CASSYPGTPNTGELFF.

The chain links TRBV6-2 or TRBV6-3 to TRBJ2-7; D remains unclear. Trimming removed 2 bases from V and 3 bases from J, with 8 bases in between. The CDR3 has 13 amino acids. Germline V lookup: CDR1 MNHEY, CDR2 SVGEGT. The CDR3 bases are TGTGCCAGCAGTTACAAAGGGTTCTACGAGCAGTACGTC. Translation: CASSYKGFYEQYV.

The chain uses TRBV5-4 and TRBJ2-5; 8 bases match TRBD2. Germline V gene lookup returns CDR1 SGHNT and CDR2 YYREEE (reference sequence). V was clipped by 4 bases and J by 5 bases; unmatched bases: 13. This CDR3 has 16 amino acids. CDR3 sequence (DNA): TGTGCCAGCAGCAGAAACGGGGGGGCGAGGGTGGAGACCCAGTACTTC. Protein product: CASSRNGGARVETQYF.

V usage is TRBV4-1 and J usage is TRBJ2-7, with a weak D call TRBD2 (5 bases). This CDR3 is 14 amino acids long. V was trimmed by 1 base and J by 1 base, leaving 8 bases between them. Germline V gene lookup returns CDR1 MGHRA and CDR2 YSYEKL. In DNA form, the CDR3 reads TGCGCCAGCAGCCAAGGCGGGCCTTCCTACGAGCAGTACGTC. Translated, it gives CASSQGGPSYEQYV.

The chain carries TRBV18 and TRBJ2-5, with D hard to call. V gave up 3 bases and J gave up 4 bases, with 9 bases separating them. The CDR3 totals 13 residues. Germline loops: CDR1 KGHSH, CDR2 LQKENI. The CDR3 coding sequence is TGTGCCAGCTCACCGACGCCTGCAGAGACCCAGTACTTC. Amino acid sequence: CASSPTPAETQYF.

This clone was seen only a few times. The chain couples TRBV19 to TRBJ2-7; 7 bases line up with TRBD1. The CDR3 spans 13 residues. Trimming cost V 4 bases and J 3 bases; bases outside gene matches: 3. In germline, CDR1 is LNHDA, CDR2 SQIVND (reference sequence). CDR3 in DNA: TGTGCCAGTAGTAGGGGACAGAACTACGAGCAGTACGTC. Translated, it gives CASSRGQNYEQYV.

The CDR3 spells CASRPSGTATDTQYF. The CDR3 DNA is TGTGCCAGTAGACCGTCCGGGACAGCCACAGATACGCAGTATTTT. The rearrangement links TRBV19 to TRBJ2-3; 7 bases line up with TRBD1. V dropped 6 bases and J dropped 2; count of bases not matched to a gene: 8. There are 15 residues in the CDR3. Germline V gives CDR1 LNHDA, CDR2 SQIVND (reference sequence). The full variable domain, completed using reference TRBV19 and TRBJ2-3, is DGGITQSPKYLFRKEGQNVTLSCEQNLNHDAMYWYRQDPGQGLRLIYYSQIVNDFQKGDIAEGYSVSREKKESFPLTVTSAQKNPTAFYLCASRPSGTATDTQYFGPGTRLTVL.

This rearrangement joins TRBV18 to TRBJ1-5, with D unclear. Trimming removed 5 bases from V and 6 bases from J, with 11 bases in between. In germline, CDR1 is KGHSH, CDR2 LQKENI. This CDR3 is 13 amino acids long. The CDR3 protein is CASSSRKGQPQHF. The DNA of the CDR3 is TGTGCCAGCTCATCCAGGAAGGGTCAGCCCCAGCATTTT.

The rearrangement joins TRBV5-1 to TRBJ1-4, with D unresolved. The CDR3 is made up of 12 amino acids. CDR1 SGHRS and CDR2 YFSETQ come from the germline V gene. Trimming removed 1 base from V and 11 bases from J, with 9 bases in between. The CDR3 spells CASSLSEGKLFF. CDR3 bases: TGCGCCAGCAGCTTGTCCGAGGGTAAACTGTTTTTT.

This chain uses TRBV5-1 with TRBJ1-2; the D gene is possibly TRBD1 (6 bases). The CDR3 totals 14 residues. CDR1 and CDR2 from the germline V gene are SGHRS and YFSETQ. Trimming left V 1 base short and J 4 bases short, with 11 bases between. The CDR3 loop reads CASSLSGESYGYTF. Here the CDR3 DNA reads TGCGCCAGCAGCTTGTCAGGGGAGAGCTATGGCTACACCTTC. Together with reference TRBV5-1 and TRBJ1-2, the CDR3 gives the full variable domain: KAGVTQTPRYLIKTRGQQVTLSCSPISGHRSVSWYQQTPGQGLQFLFEYFSETQRNKGNFPGRFSGRQFSNSRSEMNVSTLELGDSALYLCASSLSGESYGYTFGSGTRLTVV.